This is a list of T cell receptor beta chains from one sample in a study of cytomegalovirus exposure and HLA in healthy donors. Clones were sequenced by immunoSEQ multiplex PCR, and TCRdb holds only the in-frame ones, with some missing. The sample has tens of thousands of clones, and its top ten clones hold 2.5% to 3%. The sequencing sample was made of PBMCs. The receptors derive from a middle-aged man in good health and CMV-seronegative. Both conserved end residues are part of each CDR3. A D gene is named only where the DNA matches it firmly.

J gene,V gene,D gene,CDR3 protein,CDR3 DNA
TRBJ1-5,TRBV2,.,CASSEARGAGQPQHF,TGTGCCAGCAGTGAAGCACGGGGGGCTGGTCAGCCCCAGCATTTT
TRBJ2-3,TRBV6-6,TRBD2,CASSYTSGGTQYF,TGTGCCAGCAGTTATACTAGCGGGGGGACGCAGTATTTT
TRBJ1-5,TRBV7-8,.,CASTLRGNQPQHF,TGTGCCAGCACCCTACGGGGGAATCAGCCCCAGCATTTT
TRBJ1-4,TRBV19,.,CASSIGAGANEKLFF,TGTGCCAGTAGTATCGGGGCAGGGGCTAATGAAAAACTGTTTTTT
TRBJ1-1,TRBV4-1,.,CASSPPQAGYTEAFF,TGCGCCAGCAGCCCACCACAGGCAGGGTACACTGAAGCTTTCTTT
TRBJ1-1,TRBV9,TRBD1,CASSVATDRGEAFF,TGTGCCAGCAGCGTAGCTACGGACAGGGGTGAAGCTTTCTTT
TRBJ1-2,TRBV15,.,CATSRPADRGGYGYTF,TGTGCCACCAGCAGACCCGCGGACAGAGGGGGCTATGGCTACACCTTC
TRBJ1-5,TRBV2,TRBD1,CASSSTGRQPQHF,TGTGCCAGCAGTTCGACAGGGCGACAGCCCCAGCATTTT
TRBJ1-5,TRBV6-5,.,CASSYSGGLGQPQHF,TGTGCCAGCAGTTACTCGGGAGGGCTGGGGCAGCCCCAGCATTTT
TRBJ2-1,TRBV5-1,TRBD2,CASSLERGVYNEQFF,TGCGCCAGCAGCTTGGAACGGGGGGTATACAATGAGCAGTTCTTC
TRBJ2-1,TRBV7-9,TRBD2,CASSLGTSGGDEQFF,TGTGCCAGCAGCTTAGGGACTAGCGGGGGTGATGAGCAGTTCTTC
TRBJ1-2,TRBV4-1,.,CASSQDFYSNYGYTF,TGCGCCAGCAGCCAAGATTTTTATTCTAACTATGGCTACACCTTC
TRBJ2-1,TRBV9,TRBD1,CASSVARWTGINNEQFF,TGTGCCAGCAGCGTAGCAAGATGGACAGGGATAAACAATGAGCAGTTCTTC
TRBJ2-7,TRBV6-5,TRBD2,CASSYSSLAGYEQYF,TGTGCCAGCAGTTACTCGAGTCTAGCGGGGTACGAGCAGTACTTC
TRBJ2-1,TRBV7-3,.,CASSLAGDIYNEQFF,TGTGCCAGCAGCTTAGCGGGCGATATATACAATGAGCAGTTCTTC
TRBJ2-5,TRBV2,TRBD2,CASRRGVQETQYF,TGTGCCAGCAGGCGGGGGGTCCAAGAGACCCAGTACTTC
TRBJ2-5,TRBV2,TRBD2,CASKRLAGRQETQYF,TGTGCCAGCAAGCGGCTAGCGGGACGCCAAGAGACCCAGTACTTC
TRBJ1-6,TRBV7-9,.,CASSLGRYNSPLHF,TGTGCCAGCAGCTTAGGTCGGTATAATTCACCCCTCCACTTT
TRBJ2-2,TRBV6-5,TRBD1,CASTTGTEHIGELFF,TGTGCCAGCACAACCGGGACAGAACACATCGGGGAGCTGTTTTTT
TRBJ1-1,TRBV5-6,.,CASSLQGNTEAFF,TGTGCCAGCAGCTTACAGGGAAACACTGAAGCTTTCTTT
TRBJ1-1,TRBV6-6,.,CASTPGGGNTEAFF,TGTGCCAGCACCCCCGGGGGAGGGAACACTGAAGCTTTCTTT
TRBJ2-7,TRBV18,TRBD1,CASAPDRDRSSYEQYF,TGTGCCAGCGCACCAGACCGGGACAGGAGCTCCTACGAGCAGTACTTC
TRBJ2-7,TRBV7-2,.,CASSLIVGGGGRHEQYF,TGTGCCAGCAGCTTAATAGTTGGAGGGGGGGGACGTCACGAGCAGTACTTC
TRBJ2-7,TRBV27,.,CASSYQGTSYEQYF,TGTGCCAGCAGTTACCAGGGGACATCCTACGAGCAGTACTTC
TRBJ2-3,TRBV18,.,CASSPNAGATSTDTQYF,TGTGCCAGCTCACCGAATGCGGGGGCTACTAGCACAGATACGCAGTATTTT
TRBJ1-1,TRBV6-1,.,CASSEAWADTEAFF,TGTGCCAGCAGTGAAGCCTGGGCCGACACTGAAGCTTTCTTT
TRBJ2-7,TRBV7-2,TRBD2,CASSLASTSGGNEQYF,TGTGCCAGCAGCTTAGCGTCGACTAGCGGGGGCAACGAGCAGTACTTC
TRBJ2-1,TRBV6-1,TRBD1,CASKDRGYNEQFF,TGTGCCAGCAAGGACAGGGGATACAATGAGCAGTTCTTC
TRBJ2-3,TRBV19,.,CASSLDRTTDTQYF,TGTGCCAGTAGCCTCGACAGGACGACAGATACGCAGTATTTT
TRBJ1-5,TRBV7-9,.,CASSLGSVSQPQHF,TGTGCCAGCAGCTTAGGGAGTGTCTCACAGCCCCAGCATTTT
TRBJ1-4,TRBV2,.,CASSADSAANEKLFF,TGTGCCAGCAGTGCCGACAGTGCAGCTAATGAAAAACTGTTTTTT
TRBJ1-6,TRBV28,TRBD1,CASSNSRGQGKSSPLHF,TGTGCCAGCAGTAACAGTCGGGGACAGGGGAAATCCTCACCCCTCCACTTT
TRBJ2-5,TRBV18,TRBD1,CASSPGQGETQYF,TGTGCCAGCTCACCCGGACAGGGAGAGACCCAGTACTTC
TRBJ1-1,TRBV29-1,.,CSVETRQLSEAFF,TGCAGCGTTGAAACGCGACAGCTAAGTGAAGCTTTCTTT
TRBJ2-7,TRBV6-5,TRBD2,CASSYTAGRGEQYF,TGTGCCAGCAGTTACACGGCAGGGAGGGGTGAGCAGTACTTC
TRBJ1-1,TRBV18,TRBD1,CASSPMITGGTEAFF,TGTGCCAGCTCACCTATGATAACAGGGGGCACTGAAGCTTTCTTT
TRBJ1-6,TRBV4-2,TRBD1,CASSQAGTGVSYNSPLHF,TGTGCCAGCAGCCAAGCCGGGACAGGGGTTTCCTATAATTCACCCCTCCACTTT
TRBJ2-1,TRBV5-4,.,CASSLDRNNEQFF,TGTGCCAGCAGCTTAGACAGAAACAATGAGCAGTTCTTC
TRBJ2-5,TRBV30,TRBD2,CAWRFPQRGVETQYF,TGTGCCTGGAGGTTCCCCCAGCGGGGGGTGGAGACCCAGTACTTC
TRBJ1-6,TRBV2,TRBD1,CASSTGQGDPPLHF,TGTGCCAGCAGTACCGGACAGGGGGATCCACCCCTCCACTTT
TRBJ1-2,TRBV7-2,.,CASSLFFVSTGGYTF,TGTGCCAGCAGCTTATTCTTCGTGTCGACTGGGGGCTACACCTTC
TRBJ1-2,TRBV6-5,TRBD1,CASSLPGGDGYTF,TGTGCCAGCAGTCTACCAGGGGGCGATGGCTACACCTTC
TRBJ1-2,TRBV2,.,CASTRQNYGYTF,TGTGCCAGCACGCGGCAGAACTATGGCTACACCTTC
TRBJ1-6,TRBV2,TRBD1,CASWTGHNSPLHF,TGTGCCAGTTGGACAGGACATAATTCACCCCTCCACTTT
TRBJ2-1,TRBV28,TRBD2,CASSKLAGVYNEQFF,TGTGCCAGCAGTAAACTAGCGGGGGTCTACAATGAGCAGTTCTTC
TRBJ1-6,TRBV19,.,CASSGQERSSSPLHF,TGTGCCAGTAGTGGCCAGGAAAGATCAAGTTCACCCCTCCACTTT
TRBJ2-1,TRBV7-2,.,CASSRGGQGLVEQFF,TGTGCCAGCAGCCGGGGGGGACAGGGTTTAGTTGAGCAGTTCTTC
TRBJ2-2,TRBV5-1,TRBD1,CASSTGQGGNTGELFF,TGCGCCAGCAGCACCGGACAGGGAGGGAACACCGGGGAGCTGTTTTTT
TRBJ2-3,TRBV7-9,TRBD2,CASTAIRLAGPTDTQYF,TGTGCCAGCACCGCCATCCGACTAGCGGGGCCCACAGATACGCAGTATTTT
TRBJ1-1,TRBV7-8,TRBD1,CASSGRTGFMNTEAFF,TGTGCCAGCAGCGGCCGGACAGGGTTCATGAACACTGAAGCTTTCTTT
TRBJ1-1,TRBV11-2,.,CASSLGGAPNTEAFF,TGTGCCAGCAGCTTAGGCGGGGCACCGAACACTGAAGCTTTCTTT
TRBJ1-1,TRBV6-1,TRBD1,CASTGQGERNTEAFF,TGTGCCAGCACTGGACAGGGGGAGAGGAACACTGAAGCTTTCTTT
TRBJ2-6,TRBV2,.,CASSDEIRFLSGANVLTF,TGTGCCAGCAGTGATGAGATCAGGTTCCTCTCTGGGGCCAACGTCCTGACTTTC
TRBJ2-1,TRBV6-4,.,CASSPEGGASNEQFF,TGTGCCAGCAGTCCCGAGGGGGGGGCAAGTAATGAGCAGTTCTTC
TRBJ1-1,TRBV18,TRBD1,CASSPAGTGETEAFF,TGTGCCAGCTCACCAGCCGGGACAGGGGAAACTGAAGCTTTCTTT
TRBJ2-2,TRBV11-3,.,CASSLRGSNTGELFF,TGTGCCAGCAGCCTACGGGGGTCGAACACCGGGGAGCTGTTTTTT
TRBJ1-2,TRBV6-1,.,CASSEEPGVNGYTF,TGTGCCAGCAGTGAAGAACCGGGTGTGAATGGCTACACCTTC
TRBJ1-5,TRBV11-2,.,CASSLGQYQPQHF,TGTGCCAGCAGCTTAGGGCAGTATCAGCCCCAGCATTTT
TRBJ2-2,TRBV7-9,.,CASSFQRTLAPGELFF,TGTGCCAGCAGCTTTCAGCGGACTCTCGCCCCCGGGGAGCTGTTTTTT
TRBJ2-2,TRBV7-9,TRBD2,CASSFRPPGGARTGELFF,TGTGCCAGCAGCTTCCGACCCCCCGGGGGGGCCCGGACCGGGGAGCTGTTTTTT